One sample yielded the 23 T cell receptor beta chains listed below, sequenced in a study of T cell responses to AZD1222 COVID-19 vaccine. The data were produced by immunoSEQ multiplex PCR, yet TCRdb's version contains in-frame clones alone and is incomplete. Of fewer than 200,000 clones listed, roughly 92% are singletons. This specimen was peripheral blood, taken 28 days after the second AZD1222 dose. The receptors were gathered from an adult who received the AZD1222 COVID-19 vaccine.

The chain carries TRBV5-1 and TRBJ2-2; D might be TRBD1 (5 bases). The CDR3 loop spans 14 amino acids. The V and J ends lost 5 bases and 0 bases respectively, with 8 bases between them. From germline, CDR1 is SGHRS and CDR2 YFSETQ. CDR3 DNA: TGCGCCAGCAGTACAGGTTCGAACACCGGGGAGCTGTTTTTT. Protein product: CASSTGSNTGELFF.

In nucleotides, the CDR3 is TGTGCCAGCAGACAGGGGGCGGGCTATGGCTACACCTTC. It specifies CASRQGAGYGYTF. The chain joins TRBV27 to TRBJ1-2, with 9 nucleotides matching TRBD1. CDR1 is MNHEY, CDR2 SMNVEV, per germline (reference sequence). The CDR3 extends over 13 amino acids. Losses at the gene ends were 6 bases for V and 4 bases for J; bases not matched to a gene: 3.

The rearrangement uses TRBV2 and TRBJ2-5; TRBD1 agrees at 8 bases. The CDR3 is 11 amino acids. The germline V gene has CDR1 SNHLY and CDR2 FYNNEI. The V and J ends lost 8 bases and 4 bases, in that order; junction bases with no gene match: 0. The CDR3 region has the DNA TGTGCCAGCGGACAGGGAGAGACCCAGTACTTC. Translating it yields CASGQGETQYF.

Note on this clone: This same CDR3 is encoded by further DNA sequences in the sample. The genes are TRBV3-1 (or the pseudogene TRBV3-2) and TRBJ1-2; D not certain. The length of the CDR3 is 13 residues. CDR1 LGHDT and CDR2 YNNKEL come from the germline V gene (reference sequence). V gave up 3 bases and J gave up 0 bases, with 5 bases separating them. CDR3 in DNA: TGTGCCAGCAGCCAGGGAGCTAACTATGGCTACACCTTC. Encoded protein: CASSQGANYGYTF.

The CDR3 coding sequence is TGCGCCAGCAGCCCATATAGGACAGGAGCAACTAATGAAAAACTGTTTTTT. Protein: CASSPYRTGATNEKLFF. The chain employs TRBV4-1 and TRBJ1-4; 7 nucleotides line up with TRBD1. The V gene's germline CDR1 is MGHRA and CDR2 YSYEKL. The CDR3 runs 17 residues. V shed 4 bases and J 0 bases; nucleotides not matched to a gene: 8.

This clone was counted between two and nine times. The rearrangement joins TRBV6-5 to TRBJ1-2; 8 bases align to TRBD1. Germline CDR1 is MNHEY and CDR2 is SVGAGI. With V trimmed by 8 bases and J by 4 bases, 9 bases remained unmatched. The CDR3 is made up of 14 amino acids. CDR3 protein: CASFGQGGTYGYTF. In nucleotides, the CDR3 is TGTGCCAGCTTTGGACAGGGTGGGACCTATGGCTACACCTTC.

The gene calls are TRBV4-1 and TRBJ2-2; D perhaps matches TRBD2 (5 bases). Between the trimmed V and J ends, which lost 3 bases and 7 bases, there was a span of 12 bases. The CDR3 sequence is 14 residues long. Looked up from germline, CDR1 is MGHRA and CDR2 is YSYEKL. The CDR3 here is CASSQQEAYGELFF. Here the CDR3 DNA reads TGCGCCAGCAGCCAGCAGGAGGCTTACGGGGAGCTGTTTTTT.

This rearrangement joins TRBV4-2 to TRBJ1-1; D is possibly TRBD1 (5 bases). The CDR3 has 15 amino acids. The germline V gene has CDR1 LGHNA and CDR2 YNFKEQ. Deletions cut 0 bases from V and 5 bases from J, with 13 bases between. The CDR3 DNA follows: TGTGCCAGCAGCCAAGATCGCCGGGGACTTACTGAAGCTTTCTTT. Protein: CASSQDRRGLTEAFF.

The chain has TRBV27 and TRBJ1-4; D unclear. The CDR3 totals 13 residues. CDR1 is MNHEY and CDR2 is SMNVEV in the germline V gene (reference sequence). V gave up 4 bases and J gave up 8 bases, with 11 bases separating them. The CDR3 DNA reads as TGTGCCAGCAGTTCGCTCGGAGGAGAAAAACTGTTTTTT. Encoded protein: CASSSLGGEKLFF.

The V call is TRBV5-1, the J call TRBJ1-2; 7 nucleotides line up with TRBD1. The CDR3 consists of 14 residues. V gave up 5 bases and J gave up 3 bases; unmatched junction bases: 7. Germline V gene lookup returns CDR1 SGHRS and CDR2 YFSETQ. CDR3 sequence: CASSTGQADYGYTF. The CDR3 DNA follows: TGCGCCAGCAGTACTGGACAGGCCGACTATGGCTACACCTTC. The complete variable domain, with remaining parts taken from reference TRBV5-1 and TRBJ1-2, reads KAGVTQTPRYLIKTRGQQVTLSCSPISGHRSVSWYQQTPGQGLQFLFEYFSETQRNKGNFPGRFSGRQFSNSRSEMNVSTLELGDSALYLCASSTGQADYGYTFGSGTRLTVV.

This clone came up once. The V gene is TRBV7-2, the J gene TRBJ1-6; perhaps TRBD1 as D (5 bases). This CDR3 has 15 amino acids. V lost 1 base and J 9 bases, leaving 13 bases between the germline ends. Looked up from germline, CDR1 is SGHTA and CDR2 is FQGNSA. CDR3 region: CASSLDSGYRSPLHF. CDR3 DNA sequence: TGTGCCAGCAGCTTAGATTCAGGGTATCGTTCACCCCTCCACTTT.

The chain carries TRBV29-1 and TRBJ1-3; the D gene is possibly TRBD1 (5 bases). The CDR3 covers 17 residues. The germline CDR1 and CDR2 sequences are SQVTM and ANQGSEA. The CDR3 DNA sequence: TGCAGGGAGGTAAAATCGAGGGGAAAGAAGGCTGGAAACACCATATATTTT. Its protein product is CREVKSRGKKAGNTIYF.

This clone was recorded once. V usage is TRBV4-1 and J usage is TRBJ1-6; 8 bases are a match to TRBD1. Germline CDR1 MGHRA, CDR2 YSYEKL. Trimming took 0 bases from V and 9 from J; bases not matched to a gene: 10. The length of the CDR3 is 17 residues. This chain's CDR3 is CASSQDKDRVLGSPLHF. In DNA, the CDR3 is TGCGCCAGCAGCCAAGATAAGGACAGGGTTTTAGGTTCACCCCTCCACTTT.

The chain combines TRBV2 with TRBJ1-4, with TRBD1 as a possible D gene (5 bases). Deletions cut 4 bases from V and 8 bases from J, with 17 bases between. The germline V gene encodes CDR1 SNHLY and CDR2 FYNNEI. This CDR3 region has 15 residues. For the CDR3, the DNA is TGTGCCAGCAGTGGGGACGGAGGAACGAGAGAAAAACTGTTTTTT. It codes for CASSGDGGTREKLFF.

The rearrangement joins TRBV6-5 to TRBJ2-1, with TRBD1 matching 9 bases. The CDR3 is 14 residues long. CDR1 is MNHEY and CDR2 is SVGAGI in the germline V gene. Trimming cost V 6 bases and J 8 bases; bases outside gene matches: 8. The CDR3 loop reads CASRRQGGGYEQFF. CDR3 DNA: TGTGCCAGCAGGCGACAGGGGGGAGGGTATGAGCAGTTCTTC.

J is TRBJ2-7 and V is TRBV6-1, with TRBD2 matching 7 bases. The CDR3 length is 18 residues. The germline V gene encodes CDR1 MNHNS and CDR2 SASEGT. Trimming removed 6 bases from V and 0 bases from J; junction bases left unmatched: 17. The CDR3 nucleotides read TGTGCCAGCAGCGAACGCCCCACTCCTAGCGGACTCTCCTACGAGCAGTACTTC. This gives the protein CASSERPTPSGLSYEQYF.

In this sample, this clone turned up a few times. The chain uses TRBV6-2 or TRBV6-3 and TRBJ1-1; no clear D gene. Germline V lookup: CDR1 MNHEY, CDR2 SVGEGT. This CDR3 is built from 13 residues. The V end lost 6 bases, the J end lost 8 bases, and 16 bases lay between the germline ends. DNA for the CDR3: TGTGCCAGCAGCCCAACCACCGCGGTGGAAGCTTTCTTT. It is translated as CASSPTTAVEAFF.

Points on this clone: Since the CDR3 does not end with the conserved phenylalanine or tryptophan, this likely comes from a read error. The CDR3 loop is CASSVGPSPSTDTQYL. The CDR3 bases are TGTGCCAGCAGCGTCGGGCCCAGCCCTAGCACAGATACGCAGTATCTT. V is TRBV9 and J is TRBJ2-3; D remains ambiguous. The CDR3 consists of 16 residues. Germline V CDR1 and CDR2: SGDLS, YYNGEE. Trimming removed 2 bases from V and 0 bases from J, with 13 bases in between.

The chain carries TRBV4-3 and TRBJ1-2; TRBD1 aligns across 8 bases. J lost 6 bases, V lost 6 bases, and 18 bases had no gene match. Germline lookup yields CDR1 LGHNA and CDR2 YSLEER. CDR3 length: 17 residues. CDR3 DNA: TGCGCCAGCAGTAACGTCGGGACAGGCGCCTATCACGATGGCTACACCTTC. It encodes CASSNVGTGAYHDGYTF.

The V and J genes are TRBV5-1 and TRBJ2-3, with 11 bases lining up with TRBD1. The germline CDR1 and CDR2 sequences are SGHRS and YFSETQ. The trim removed 3 bases at V and 4 bases at J, leaving 7 bases unmatched. CDR3 size: 16 residues. Here the CDR3 reads CASSSMGQGGADTQYF. In DNA form, the CDR3 reads TGCGCCAGCAGCTCCATGGGACAGGGGGGCGCAGATACGCAGTATTTT. Complete variable domain (other parts from reference TRBV5-1 and TRBJ2-3): KAGVTQTPRYLIKTRGQQVTLSCSPISGHRSVSWYQQTPGQGLQFLFEYFSETQRNKGNFPGRFSGRQFSNSRSEMNVSTLELGDSALYLCASSSMGQGGADTQYFGPGTRLTVL.

This clone was recorded once. The chain joins TRBV27 to TRBJ2-7, with 12 bases fitting TRBD1. The CDR3 loop spans 15 amino acids. The germline gives CDR1 MNHEY, CDR2 SMNVEV (reference sequence). V trimming: 2 bases; J trimming: 5 bases; junction bases outside the gene matches: 4. The DNA of the CDR3 is TGTGCCAGCAGTTTAACCGGGACAGGGGGCAACGAGCAGTACTTC. Its translation is CASSLTGTGGNEQYF.

The sample holds a few counts of this clone. The genes are TRBV5-4 and TRBJ1-2; TRBD1 matches 7 bases. This CDR3 has 14 residues. Germline V gives CDR1 SGHNT, CDR2 YYREEE (reference sequence). V was clipped by 0 bases and J by 4 bases; unmatched bases: 3. For the CDR3, the DNA is TGTGCCAGCAGCTTGGGGGACAGTTCCTATGGCTACACCTTC. Amino acid sequence: CASSLGDSSYGYTF.

This clone was seen only once. The V and J genes are TRBV19 and TRBJ2-1; possibly TRBD1 for D (5 bases). Per germline, CDR1 LNHDA and CDR2 SQIVND (reference sequence). Trimming removed 2 bases from V and 2 bases from J, with 7 bases in between. CDR3 size: 14 residues. This CDR3 is CASSITGAYNEQFF. CDR3 coding DNA: TGTGCCAGTAGTATAACAGGCGCCTACAATGAGCAGTTCTTC.